What follows is one T cell receptor (beta chain) and its context. The participants were between about 18 and 100 years old and came from under 25 US areas. Two negative PCRs, clearance, or symptom resolution had been documented for recovered Cohort 3 donors. The sample belongs to a study of blood T cell repertoires in COVID-19. Study background: Samples representing acute and convalescent COVID-19 were sourced from the United States, Italy and Spain.

Assay used: immunoSEQ multiplex PCR; TCRdb lists only in-frame clones, some missing. This table holds a few hundred thousand clones, around 91% found once. The sample was PBMCs or T cells enriched from blood (not recorded which). This sequence originates from a man aged 18 to 30 who had recovered from COVID-19.

CDR3 DNA: TGTGCCAGCAGTTTCGGACAGTCTTACACTGAAGCTTTCTTT. Translated: CASSFGQSYTEAFF. This sequence joins TRBV27 and TRBJ1-1; possible D gene TRBD1, 6 bases. This CDR3 is built from 14 residues. Germline V gene data show CDR1 as MNHEY and CDR2 as SMNVEV (reference sequence). The V end lost 3 bases, the J end lost 3 bases, and 11 bases lay between the germline ends.